This T cell receptor beta chain appears in the sequencing data of a study of blood T cell repertoires in COVID-19. From germline, CDR1 is MGHRA and CDR2 YSYEKL. The ends lost 4 bases at V and 8 bases at J; junction bases unmatched: 12. The length of the CDR3 is 16 residues. Data came from immunoSEQ multiplex PCR; TCRdb stores just in-frame clones and leaves some out. The sample consists of roughly 15,000 clones, around nine tenths of them appearing once. The sample holds one count of this clone. The TCR comes from a man between 60 and 75 years old with active COVID-19. The chain uses TRBV4-1 and TRBJ1-4, with 8 bases lining up with TRBD1. The source material was peripheral blood. The CDR3 sequence is CASSLQRDRRNEKLFF. CDR3 nucleotides: TGCGCCAGCAGCCTCCAGAGGGACAGGAGGAACGAAAAACTGTTTTTT.